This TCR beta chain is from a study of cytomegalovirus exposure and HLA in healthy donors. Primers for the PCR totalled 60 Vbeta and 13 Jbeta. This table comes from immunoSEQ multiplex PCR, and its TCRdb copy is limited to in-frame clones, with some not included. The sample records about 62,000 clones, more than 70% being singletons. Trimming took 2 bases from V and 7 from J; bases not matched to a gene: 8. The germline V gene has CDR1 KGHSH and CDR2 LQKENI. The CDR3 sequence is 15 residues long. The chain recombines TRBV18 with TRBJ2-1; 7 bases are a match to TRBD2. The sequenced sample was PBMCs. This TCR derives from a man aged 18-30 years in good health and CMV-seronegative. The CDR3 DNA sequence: TGTGCCAGCTCACCAGGGACCCCGGGAGGAAATGAGCAGTTCTTC. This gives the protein CASSPGTPGGNEQFF.